This record covers a single T cell receptor (beta chain). The sample comes from a study of T cell responses to AZD1222 COVID-19 vaccine. Some clones are missing from TCRdb's copy, which holds only in-frame ones; the method was immunoSEQ multiplex PCR. The sample yields roughly 120,000 clones, less than 90% seen once. Trimming stripped 5 bases from V and 7 bases from J, with 16 bases between. The CDR3 has 14 amino acids. CDR1 and CDR2 from the germline V gene are SGHTA and FQGTGA. This material consisted of peripheral blood, taken on day 0 of AZD1222 vaccination. The receptor was isolated from an adult in good health. The chain employs TRBV7-3 and TRBJ2-3, with no clear D. CDR3: CASSRGSPGNTQYF. As DNA, the CDR3 is TGTGCCAGCAGCCGCGGCTCCCCGGGTAATACGCAGTATTTT.